The next 10 T cell receptor beta chains were all read from a single sample in a study of identical twins. Each CDR3 protein is one row after TCRdb ran MiXCR on the 5' RACE reads. The sample lists 300,000 to 400,000 distinct CDR3 sequences, roughly an eighth seen once, with just over 7% in the top ten. The same data also contributed to another study, on yellow fever vaccine responses in identical twins.

Sequencing was performed on CD8+ T cells sorted from blood. All receptors derive from a woman aged 18 to 35 in good health.

The V and J genes are TRBV9 and TRBJ1-1; unclear D gene. The CDR3 length is 15 residues. The V gene lost 1 base and the J gene lost 0 bases, with 10 bases spanning the gap. Germline assignment: CDR1 SGDLS and CDR2 YYNGEE. The CDR3 loop is CASSVSGRVNTEAFF. In nucleotides, the CDR3 is TGTGCCAGCAGCGTATCCGGCAGAGTGAACACTGAAGCTTTCTTT.

The sample holds a few counts of this clonotype. The chain combines TRBV7-9 with TRBJ2-7, with D perhaps being TRBD1 or TRBD2 (6 bases each). CDR1 is SEHNR and CDR2 is FQNEAQ in the germline V gene (reference sequence). Trimming pared 2 bases from V and 3 bases from J, leaving 8 bases between. This CDR3 region has 13 residues. DNA for the CDR3: TGTGCCAGCAGCTTACGGGGGCGCTACGAGCAGTACGTC. Protein product: CASSLRGRYEQYV.

The table lists this clonotype with a few counts. The chain carries TRBV5-6 and TRBJ1-2; TRBD1 might be the D (6 bases). Germline CDR1 reads SGHDT; CDR2 reads YYEEEE. This CDR3 has 15 residues. The ends were cut back, 4 bases at V and 6 bases at J, with 19 bases in the middle. CDR3 in amino acids: CASSLEDSPFDGYTF. The CDR3, as DNA: TGTGCCAGCAGCCTAGAGGACAGCCCTTTCGATGGCTACACCTTC.

The chain has TRBV9 and TRBJ1-1; 7 bases are a match to TRBD1. CDR3 size: 14 residues. With V trimmed by 0 bases and J by 5 bases, 4 bases remained unmatched. Per germline, CDR1 SGDLS and CDR2 YYNGEE. In DNA form, the CDR3 reads TGTGCCAGCAGCGTAGAAGACAGGGATACTGAAGCTTTCTTT. Translated, it gives CASSVEDRDTEAFF.

The genes are TRBV7-3 and TRBJ2-2, with D uncertain. Germline lookup yields CDR1 SGHTA and CDR2 FQGTGA. V was cut by 0 bases and J by 0 bases, with 11 bases left in between. The CDR3 consists of 17 residues. CDR3 sequence reads: CASSLTLSGPNTGELFF. The CDR3 DNA reads TGTGCCAGCAGCTTAACGTTATCCGGACCGAACACCGGGGAGCTGTTTTTT.

This clonotype has only a few counts. J is TRBJ1-1 and V is TRBV29-1, with 7 bases aligning to TRBD1. After removal of 6 bases from V and 1 base from J, the junction contained 8 bases not matched to a gene. Germline V gene data show CDR1 as SQVTM and CDR2 as ANQGSEA. The CDR3 length is 14 residues. The CDR3: CSVRTGQTNTEAFF. CDR3 DNA: TGCAGCGTCCGAACGGGACAGACGAACACTGAAGCTTTCTTT.

There are many counts of this clonotype. The CDR3 DNA reads as TGTGCCAGCAGTGGCAGAAATGAGCAGTTCTTC. Translation gives CASSGRNEQFF. The chain couples TRBV6-1 to TRBJ2-1; D remains unclear. CDR3 length: 11 amino acids. The V and J ends lost 4 bases and 7 bases respectively, with 5 bases between them. Germline CDR1 and CDR2: MNHNS and SASEGT.

A few counts support this clonotype. This chain links TRBV24-1 with TRBJ2-7; 7 bases agree with TRBD1. Germline loops: CDR1 KGHDR, CDR2 SFDVKD. CDR3 length: 15 residues. Germline trimming cut 4 bases from V and 6 bases from J; bases unmatched to any gene: 11. The chain's CDR3 is CATSDTMTGLSEQYF. CDR3 nucleotides: TGTGCCACCAGTGACACCATGACAGGGTTAAGCGAGCAGTACTTC.

The gene calls are TRBV5-1 and TRBJ1-1; the D gene is possibly TRBD1 (6 bases). The CDR3 totals 14 residues. Between the trimmed V and J ends, which lost 0 bases and 6 bases, there was a span of 12 bases. Germline V gene lookup returns CDR1 SGHRS and CDR2 YFSETQ. The CDR3 is CASSLEQGPPEAFF. The CDR3 region has the DNA TGCGCCAGCAGCTTGGAACAGGGTCCACCTGAAGCTTTCTTT.

This clonotype was seen more than once but under ten times. The J gene is TRBJ2-7, the V gene TRBV20-1; TRBD1 matches 7 bases. This CDR3 has 13 amino acids. Looked up from germline, CDR1 is DFQATT and CDR2 is SNEGSKA (reference sequence). V dropped 4 bases and J dropped 5; count of bases not matched to a gene: 8. CDR3 sequence (DNA): TGCAGTGCTACAAACAGGGGAATCCACGAGCAGTACTTC. As protein: CSATNRGIHEQYF.